The rows below give T cell receptor beta chains drawn from one sample of a study of CD8+ T cells in alopecia areata. Libraries were prepared by immunoSEQ multiplex PCR; TCRdb keeps only in-frame clonotypes and omits some of them. Here the sample spans around 98,000 clones, about 40% being singletons. Sequenced sample: CD4+ T cells sorted from blood. Source of these receptors: a human donor with alopecia areata. Each CDR3 is given with its conserved first and last residue. The D gene is left open where the match is weak. Expanded clones are given a class, and other clones once, few, many or no size at all.

cdr3_length | j_call | clone_size | v_call | d_call | cdr3_aa | cdr3_nt
12 | TRBJ1-5 | NA | TRBV28 | NA | CASSLARQPQHF | TGTGCCAGCAGTTTGGCCCGTCAGCCCCAGCATTTT
13 | TRBJ2-7 | NA | TRBV18 | NA | CASSPEVVGEQYF | TGTGCCAGCTCACCGGAGGTTGTAGGCGAGCAGTACTTC
15 | TRBJ2-2 | NA | TRBV30 | NA | CAWSVKGSNTGELFF | TGTGCCTGGAGTGTTAAGGGGTCGAACACCGGGGAGCTGTTTTTT
12 | TRBJ2-7 | once | TRBV25-1 | NA | CASSRTAYEQYF | TGTGCCAGCAGCCGGACAGCCTACGAGCAGTACTTC
14 | TRBJ2-7 | NA | TRBV23-1 | NA | CASSQSEVAYEQYF | TGCGCCAGCAGTCAATCGGAGGTGGCTTACGAGCAGTACTTC
12 | TRBJ2-1 | few | TRBV29-1 | NA | CSARQNLNEQFF | TGCAGCGCCCGACAGAATCTCAATGAGCAGTTCTTC
17 | TRBJ2-7 | NA | TRBV5-1 | TRBD2 | CASRDLSRASGAYEQYF | TGCGCCAGCCGGGATCTCTCACGGGCTAGCGGGGCCTACGAGCAGTACTTC
14 | TRBJ2-7 | NA | TRBV14 | NA | CASSQETVVSEQYF | TGTGCCAGCAGCCAAGAAACTGTCGTCTCCGAGCAGTACTTC
15 | TRBJ2-6 | few | TRBV7-9 | NA | CASSLQISGANVLTF | TGTGCCAGCAGCTTACAGATCTCTGGGGCCAACGTCCTGACTTTC
14 | TRBJ1-1 | NA | TRBV5-1 | NA | CASSYSPMNTEAFF | TGCGCCAGCAGTTATAGCCCAATGAACACTGAAGCTTTCTTT
14 | TRBJ1-2 | NA | TRBV28 | TRBD1 | CASGEGQGKGGYTF | TGTGCCAGCGGGGAGGGACAGGGAAAGGGTGGCTACACCTTC
15 | TRBJ2-2 | few | TRBV9 | TRBD2 | CASSRRLAGASELFF | TGTGCCAGCAGCAGACGACTAGCGGGAGCCTCGGAGCTGTTTTTT
14 | TRBJ1-6 | few | TRBV9 | NA | CASSGVGVNSPLHF | TGTGCCAGCAGCGGCGTCGGGGTAAATTCACCCCTCCACTTT
15 | TRBJ2-1 | NA | TRBV6-5 | NA | CASSPDVGSYNEQFF | TGTGCCAGCAGTCCCGATGTGGGGTCCTACAATGAGCAGTTCTTC
16 | TRBJ2-3 | few | TRBV5-1 | TRBD2 | CASSSDLAGGTDTQYF | TGCGCCAGCAGCAGCGATCTAGCGGGAGGCACAGATACGCAGTATTTT
13 | TRBJ2-3 | NA | TRBV7-8 | NA | CASSFQFTDTQYF | TGTGCCAGCAGCTTCCAGTTCACAGATACGCAGTATTTT
16 | TRBJ2-5 | NA | TRBV11-2 | TRBD2 | CASSLVRDGGAETQYF | TGTGCCAGCAGCTTAGTGCGGGACGGGGGGGCAGAGACCCAGTACTTC
13 | TRBJ2-2 | NA | TRBV29-1 | NA | CSVDSPTGGELFF | TGCAGCGTTGACAGTCCCACAGGGGGGGAGCTGTTTTTT
13 | TRBJ2-3 | few | TRBV29-1 | TRBD2 | CSVAAGGGDTQYF | TGCAGCGTTGCTGCGGGAGGGGGAGATACGCAGTATTTT
13 | TRBJ1-2 | NA | TRBV10-2 | NA | CASSGTGNYGYTF | TGCGCCAGCAGTGGAACAGGGAACTATGGCTACACCTTC
16 | TRBJ1-5 | few | TRBV28 | NA | CASSFNEGLGNQPQHF | TGTGCCAGCAGTTTCAACGAGGGGTTGGGCAATCAGCCCCAGCATTTT
15 | TRBJ2-2 | NA | TRBV9 | TRBD1 | CASTTGGANTGELFF | TGTGCCAGCACCACAGGGGGCGCGAACACCGGGGAGCTGTTTTTT
14 | TRBJ2-5 | NA | TRBV29-1 | TRBD2 | CSVGWAGGLGTQYF | TGCAGCGTTGGCTGGGCGGGGGGGCTCGGGACCCAGTACTTC
14 | TRBJ2-3 | NA | TRBV29-1 | NA | CSVEITASTDTQYF | TGCAGCGTCGAAATTACAGCAAGCACAGATACGCAGTATTTT
11 | TRBJ2-2 | NA | TRBV2 | NA | CASSRSGELFF | TGTGCCAGCAGCCGTAGCGGGGAGCTGTTTTTT
13 | TRBJ2-5 | NA | TRBV4-3 | NA | CASSRDFQETQYF | TGCGCCAGCAGCCGGGACTTCCAGGAGACCCAGTACTTC
15 | TRBJ2-5 | NA | TRBV18 | NA | CASSPSRRGTETQYF | TGTGCCAGCTCACCGAGTCGCAGGGGAACAGAGACCCAGTACTTC
13 | TRBJ1-1 | NA | TRBV5-1 | NA | CASSSGPSVEAFF | TGCGCCAGCAGCTCCGGACCTTCTGTTGAAGCTTTCTTT
13 | TRBJ2-7 | NA | TRBV30 | NA | CAWSVQLGGEQYF | TGTGCCTGGAGTGTACAACTGGGGGGCGAGCAGTACTTC
16 | TRBJ2-3 | NA | TRBV28 | TRBD2 | CASSSPPSGRGDTQYF | TGTGCCAGCAGTTCACCTCCTAGCGGGAGAGGAGATACGCAGTATTTT
13 | TRBJ2-7 | NA | TRBV29-1 | NA | CSVVEGSLREQYF | TGCAGCGTTGTGGAAGGGTCCTTGCGGGAGCAGTACTTC
14 | TRBJ2-1 | NA | TRBV29-1 | TRBD2 | CSVEDNGRANEQFF | TGCAGCGTTGAAGATAACGGGAGGGCCAATGAGCAGTTCTTC
17 | TRBJ1-1 | NA | TRBV7-9 | NA | CASSLGPGEGMNTEAFF | TGTGCCAGCAGCCTCGGGCCAGGGGAGGGGATGAACACTGAAGCTTTCTTT
17 | TRBJ2-5 | NA | TRBV2 | TRBD2 | CASRGRWTSGSLETQYF | TGTGCCAGCAGAGGCCGGTGGACTAGCGGGAGCTTGGAGACCCAGTACTTC
15 | TRBJ2-4 | NA | TRBV28 | TRBD1 | CASSFTDRAKNIQYF | TGTGCCAGCAGTTTCACGGACAGGGCCAAAAACATTCAGTACTTC
16 | TRBJ2-1 | few | TRBV4-3 | NA | CASSQDVGVNHNEQFF | TGCGCCAGCAGCCAAGACGTTGGGGTGAACCACAATGAGCAGTTCTTC
13 | TRBJ2-7 | few | TRBV29-1 | TRBD2 | CSVQVSAGGEQYF | TGCAGCGTTCAGGTGTCAGCGGGAGGCGAGCAGTACTTC
13 | TRBJ2-2 | NA | TRBV25-1 | NA | CASNHANTGELFF | TGTGCCAGCAACCACGCGAACACCGGGGAGCTGTTTTTT
15 | TRBJ2-3 | NA | TRBV4-1 | NA | CASSPRVASTDTQYF | TGCGCCAGCAGCCCCCGTGTGGCTAGCACAGATACGCAGTATTTT
13 | TRBJ1-5 | NA | TRBV11-3 | NA | CASSEGGNQPQHF | TGTGCCAGCAGCGAAGGGGGAAATCAGCCCCAGCATTTT
15 | TRBJ1-1 | NA | TRBV23-1 | NA | CASSQSKTANTEAFF | TGCGCCAGCAGTCAATCGAAGACAGCGAACACTGAAGCTTTCTTT
14 | TRBJ2-7 | NA | TRBV11-2 | NA | CASSLAQSTYEQYF | TGTGCCAGCAGCTTAGCACAGTCCACTTACGAGCAGTACTTC
13 | TRBJ2-5 | NA | TRBV11-2 | TRBD1 | CASSAQGLETQYF | TGTGCCAGCAGCGCACAGGGGCTGGAGACCCAGTACTTC
14 | TRBJ1-2 | few | TRBV10-3 | TRBD1 | CAISEPGGGRGYTF | TGTGCCATCAGTGAGCCCGGAGGGGGCCGGGGCTACACCTTC
14 | TRBJ2-7 | few | TRBV7-9 | NA | CASSLRESIYEQYF | TGTGCCAGCAGCTTGAGGGAATCCATCTACGAGCAGTACTTC
18 | TRBJ2-2 | NA | TRBV11-2 | TRBD1 | CASSSDRTGAENTGELFF | TGTGCCAGCAGCTCTGACAGGACAGGGGCCGAGAACACCGGGGAGCTGTTTTTT
16 | TRBJ2-7 | NA | TRBV27 | TRBD2 | CASSLSTPGLASEQYF | TGTGCCAGCAGTTTATCGACCCCGGGACTAGCGAGCGAGCAGTACTTC
12 | TRBJ2-5 | once | TRBV29-1 | TRBD1 | CSVWTGTETQYF | TGCAGCGTTTGGACAGGGACGGAGACCCAGTACTTC
18 | TRBJ2-3 | NA | TRBV7-9 | TRBD2 | CASSQLSVTSGRRDTQYF | TGTGCCAGCAGCCAACTTAGCGTTACGAGCGGGAGACGAGATACGCAGTATTTT
15 | TRBJ2-5 | NA | TRBV29-1 | TRBD2 | CSVEVAGALGETQYF | TGCAGCGTTGAGGTAGCGGGAGCTCTTGGAGAGACCCAGTACTTC
16 | TRBJ2-1 | few | TRBV29-1 | TRBD1 | CSVGSPGTGAHNEQFF | TGCAGCGTTGGGAGTCCCGGGACAGGGGCCCACAATGAGCAGTTCTTC
15 | TRBJ2-1 | NA | TRBV30 | NA | CAWSYLAWRSNEQFF | TGTGCCTGGAGTTACCTAGCCTGGAGAAGTAATGAGCAGTTCTTC
15 | TRBJ2-7 | few | TRBV5-4 | TRBD2 | CASSLQLAGTNEQYF | TGTGCCAGCAGCTTACAACTAGCGGGAACGAACGAGCAGTACTTC